The sequence of this T cell receptor (beta chain) was determined in a study of spatial heterogeneity in lung cancer. Notes on the study in general: The study found that ubiquitous and regional expanded TCR counts tracked ubiquitous and regional nonsynonymous mutations, respectively. The number of expanded tumor alpha and beta chains correlated with mutation number.

On this clonotype: Its antigen is still unknown.

CDR3 length: 14 residues. The germline V gene encodes CDR1 SGHNT and CDR2 YENEEA. V lost 5 bases and J 0 bases, leaving 10 bases between the germline ends. TCRdb reprocessed the 5' RACE reads with MiXCR, giving one entry per CDR3 protein. The repertoire consists of nearly 4,500 distinct CDR3 sequences, with about 8.3% occurring once and the leading ten covering about an eighth. Time point: sample taken at primary tumor resection. The donors were 72 patients with non-small cell lung cancer that was early-stage and untreated. No cell sorting; template was whole RNA from tumor, lung tissue or PBMC. The sequenced sample was lung tumor tissue, obtained at surgery. This clonotype originated in a male donor with early-stage non-small cell lung cancer. The chain joins TRBV11-3 to TRBJ1-1; perhaps TRBD1 as D (6 bases). CDR3 loop: CASSTGQLNTEAFF. The CDR3, as DNA: TGTGCCAGCAGCACTGGACAGCTGAACACTGAAGCTTTCTTT.